The T cell receptor beta chain under discussion was sequenced for a study of OX40 agonist ivuxolimab in advanced cancers. The CDR3 sequence is 13 residues long. Germline CDR1 SNHLY, CDR2 FYNNEI. Method: immunoSEQ multiplex PCR; TCRdb's copy keeps in-frame clones and lacks some. Among 55,000 to 70,000 clones listed, approximately 86% were seen once. As regards this clone: Germline is not matched at one junction end, which may reflect a read error.

This rearrangement joins TRBV2 to TRBJ2-7, with D possibly TRBD2 on 7 matching bases. This sequence originates from an adult with an advanced solid tumor such as melanoma, head and neck, liver or kidney cancer. The sample was CD4+ or CD8+ T cells sorted from blood, taken in a trial of the OX40 agonist ivuxolimab. In nucleotides, the CDR3 is TGTGCCAGCAGGGAAGGGGGGGGAGACGAGCAGTACTTC. Encoded protein: CASREGGGDEQYF.